Below, 21 T cell receptor beta chains from the same sample are listed, as sequenced in a study of T-cell reconstitution after alpha-beta-depleted transplantation in children. Molecular barcoding with unique molecular identifiers was used for the TCRbeta library. TCRdb called the PCR reads again in MiXCR, with one record for every CDR3 protein. The data show about 470,000 distinct CDR3 sequences, with roughly 44% seen just once and around a quarter held by the top ten. The source was PBMCs, collected before TCRalphabeta/CD19-depleted stem cell transplant. The source of these receptors is a girl aged 2-10 years with aplastic anemia, due to receive a stem cell transplant.

In its sample, this clonotype was seen a few times. The chain couples TRBV6-1 to TRBJ2-2; 10 bases line up with TRBD1. The germline V gene has CDR1 MNHNS and CDR2 SASEGT. The CDR3 loop spans 15 amino acids. J lost 7 bases, V lost 6 bases, and 8 bases had no gene match. The CDR3 loop is CASSSGTGEVGELFF. The CDR3 bases are TGTGCCAGCAGCTCCGGGACAGGGGAGGTCGGGGAGCTGTTTTTT.

The chain joins TRBV20-1 to TRBJ2-7; D is possibly TRBD1 (6 bases). Per the germline V gene, CDR1 is DFQATT and CDR2 is SNEGSKA (reference sequence). V was trimmed by 7 bases and J by 2 bases, leaving 12 bases between them. The CDR3 loop spans 12 amino acids. CDR3 sequence reads: CSGLDRTYEQYF. The CDR3 region has the DNA TGCAGTGGCCTCGACAGGACCTACGAGCAGTACTTC.

A word on this clonotype: Sequence at one end of the junction differs from germline and may be a read error. The CDR3 region has the DNA TGTGCCAGCAGCCCGTTACGGAGCTACGAGCCGTACTTC. This encodes CASSPLRSYEPYF. The rearrangement uses TRBV7-2 and TRBJ2-7; unclear D gene. Germline-derived CDR1 and CDR2 are SGHTA and FQGNSA. The CDR3 totals 13 residues.

V is TRBV29-1 and J is TRBJ2-5, with D uncertain. Per the germline V gene, CDR1 is SQVTM and CDR2 is ANQGSEA. This CDR3 comprises 13 residues. The V end lost 2 bases, the J end lost 1 base, and 8 bases lay between the germline ends. The CDR3 loop reads CSVELRFQETQYF. The CDR3, as DNA: TGCAGCGTTGAATTGCGATTCCAAGAGACCCAGTACTTC.

V is TRBV7-3 and J is TRBJ2-2, with 12 nucleotides matching TRBD2. The CDR3 length is 16 residues. From germline, CDR1 is SGHTA and CDR2 FQGTGA. Trimming cost V 5 bases and J 1 base; bases outside gene matches: 2. The CDR3 sequence is CASSKTSGRNTGELFF. DNA for the CDR3: TGTGCCAGCAGCAAGACTAGCGGGAGGAACACCGGGGAGCTGTTTTTT. The full variable domain, in which reference TRBV7-3 and TRBJ2-2 provide the parts outside the CDR3, is GAGVSQTPSNKVTEKGKYVELRCDPISGHTALYWYRQSLGQGPEFLIYFQGTGAADDSGLPNDRFFAVRPEGSVSTLKIQRTERGDSAVYLCASSKTSGRNTGELFFGEGSRLTVL.

This clonotype was picked up one time. The chain employs TRBV7-9 and TRBJ1-1; no reliable D call. This CDR3 is 15 amino acids long. The V end was cut by 5 bases, the J end by 0 bases, with 13 bases between. Germline assignment: CDR1 SEHNR and CDR2 FQNEAQ (reference sequence). The CDR3 reads CASSPDGLMNTEAFF. Here the CDR3 DNA reads TGTGCCAGCAGCCCCGACGGCCTCATGAACACTGAAGCTTTCTTT.

The chain carries TRBV29-1 and TRBJ2-1; 12 nucleotides line up with TRBD2. The CDR3 loop spans 15 amino acids. The germline V gene has CDR1 SQVTM and CDR2 ANQGSEA. The V and J ends lost 1 base and 7 bases, in that order; junction bases with no gene match: 5. The CDR3 DNA reads TGCAGCGTTGAAGGCACTAGCGGGGGGCCGAATGAGCAGTTCTTC. This gives the protein CSVEGTSGGPNEQFF.

The chain joins TRBV5-1 to TRBJ2-1; D possibly corresponds to TRBD2 (6 bases). Trimming left V 4 bases short and J 7 bases short, with 18 bases between. Germline CDR1 SGHRS, CDR2 YFSETQ. The length of the CDR3 is 15 residues. The CDR3 is CASSPGTSWGNEQFF. The CDR3, as DNA: TGCGCCAGCAGCCCCGGGACTTCGTGGGGGAATGAGCAGTTCTTC.

The rearrangement links TRBV20-1 to TRBJ1-2; 9 bases are shared with TRBD1. The germline V gene encodes CDR1 DFQATT and CDR2 SNEGSKA (reference sequence). V lost 5 bases, J lost 8 bases, and 18 bases stayed unmatched. The CDR3 length is 16 residues. The CDR3 spells CSARKQGAVGFRGYTF. CDR3 coding DNA: TGCAGTGCTCGTAAACAGGGGGCGGTAGGGTTTCGAGGCTACACCTTC.

The CDR3 DNA sequence: TGTGCCAGCAGTAACCGGGGACTAGCGGGAGCAAGCTCCTACAATGAGCAGTTCTTC. This translates into CASSNRGLAGASSYNEQFF. V and J are TRBV6-4 and TRBJ2-1; TRBD2 agrees at 14 bases. Germline V gene sequence: CDR1 MRHNA, CDR2 SNTAGT. The V and J ends lost 5 bases and 0 bases, in that order; junction bases with no gene match: 9. This CDR3 has 19 amino acids.

This clonotype turned up a few times. V gene TRBV9 combines with J gene TRBJ1-2; D is perhaps TRBD1 (6 bases). V was cut by 0 bases and J by 7 bases, with 13 bases left in between. CDR3 length equals 14 residues. Looked up from germline, CDR1 is SGDLS and CDR2 is YYNGEE. The CDR3 DNA is TGTGCCAGCAGCGTAGGATGGGGGGCGCCTGGCTACACCTTC. Its translation: CASSVGWGAPGYTF.

This clonotype has a count of ten or more. The chain is built from TRBV28 and TRBJ1-2; D is uncertain. This CDR3 has 14 residues. Per germline, CDR1 MDHEN and CDR2 SYDVKM. Trimming shortened V by 6 bases and J by 3 bases, and 14 bases separated the two germline ends. CDR3 in amino acids: CASSQGILDYGYTF. For the CDR3, the DNA is TGTGCCAGCAGCCAAGGGATCCTGGACTATGGCTACACCTTC.

The chain carries TRBV15 and TRBJ1-1, with 8 positions matching TRBD1. With 7 bases clipped from V and 5 bases from J, the junction kept 6 bases outside the gene matches. The CDR3 has 13 amino acids. CDR1 LNHNV and CDR2 YYDKDF come from the germline V gene (reference sequence). CDR3 nucleotide sequence: TGTGCCACCAAGGGCAGGGGGCTTACTGAAGCTTTCTTT. Protein: CATKGRGLTEAFF.

This clonotype was counted only a few times. The chain employs TRBV7-6 and TRBJ2-2; a possible D gene is TRBD2 (6 bases). Germline V gene lookup returns CDR1 SGHVS and CDR2 FNYEAQ. CDR3 length: 14 residues. V was shortened by 10 bases and J by 0 bases, with 12 bases between the two germline ends. CDR3 region: CATAGSANTGELFF. The CDR3 DNA reads as TGTGCCACCGCGGGGTCCGCGAACACCGGGGAGCTGTTTTTT.

DNA of the CDR3: TGCAGTGCTACTACAAACACAGATACGCAGTATTTT. It is translated as CSATTNTDTQYF. The V call is TRBV20-1, the J call TRBJ2-3; D remains ambiguous. Germline V CDR1 and CDR2: DFQATT, SNEGSKA (reference sequence). V lost 4 bases and J 2 bases, leaving 7 bases between the germline ends. This CDR3 is 12 amino acids long.

The chain uses TRBV5-1 and TRBJ1-4; D gene unclear. The CDR3 loop spans 14 amino acids. Germline-derived CDR1 and CDR2 are SGHRS and YFSETQ. Deletions cut 1 base from V and 3 bases from J, with 7 bases between. The CDR3 DNA reads TGCGCCAGCAGCTTGACCGGATCTAATGAAAAACTGTTTTTT. Its protein is CASSLTGSNEKLFF.

This clonotype was counted ten times or more. V is TRBV28 and J is TRBJ2-2; TRBD2 is a possible D gene (6 bases). V was trimmed by 4 bases and J by 0 bases, leaving 12 bases between them. Looked up from germline, CDR1 is MDHEN and CDR2 is SYDVKM. The CDR3 extends over 16 amino acids. The CDR3 sequence: CASSSRRRANTGELFF. The CDR3 DNA follows: TGTGCCAGCAGTTCACGTCGGAGGGCGAACACCGGGGAGCTGTTTTTT.

The table lists this clonotype with a few counts. This chain joins TRBV7-2 and TRBJ2-6, with D unresolved. Per germline, CDR1 SGHTA and CDR2 FQGNSA. The CDR3 runs 16 residues. V was clipped by 2 bases and J by 0 bases, with 8 bases between them. DNA of the CDR3: TGTGCCAGCAGCTTACAGGTCACCTCTGGGGCCAACGTCCTGACTTTC. Its protein product is CASSLQVTSGANVLTF.

This clonotype was found many times. This chain uses TRBV5-5 with TRBJ1-1; D ambiguous. The V gene's germline CDR1 is SGHKS and CDR2 YYEKEE (reference sequence). Trimming stripped 0 bases from V and 3 bases from J, with 9 bases between. CDR3 length: 14 residues. CDR3: CASSLGDMDTEAFF. The CDR3 DNA reads TGTGCCAGCAGCTTGGGGGATATGGACACTGAAGCTTTCTTT.

The chain links TRBV15 to TRBJ2-3, with 7 bases fitting TRBD1. This CDR3 contains 16 residues. Germline V CDR1 and CDR2: LNHNV, YYDKDF (reference sequence). V lost 1 base and J lost 2; bases outside the gene matches: 6. The CDR3 protein is CATSRGRGPTTDTQYF. CDR3 sequence (DNA): TGTGCCACCAGCAGAGGTAGGGGGCCTACCACAGATACGCAGTATTTT.

This clonotype was seen at least ten times. Written as DNA, the CDR3 is TGTGCCAGCAGTGACGGGGGGCGCGGAAACACCATATATTTT. Amino acids: CASSDGGRGNTIYF. The rearrangement joins TRBV7-8 to TRBJ1-3; tentatively, D is TRBD1 (6 bases). V was trimmed by 6 bases and J by 4 bases, leaving 13 bases between them. Germline assignment: CDR1 SGHVS and CDR2 FQNEAQ. CDR3 length: 14 amino acids.